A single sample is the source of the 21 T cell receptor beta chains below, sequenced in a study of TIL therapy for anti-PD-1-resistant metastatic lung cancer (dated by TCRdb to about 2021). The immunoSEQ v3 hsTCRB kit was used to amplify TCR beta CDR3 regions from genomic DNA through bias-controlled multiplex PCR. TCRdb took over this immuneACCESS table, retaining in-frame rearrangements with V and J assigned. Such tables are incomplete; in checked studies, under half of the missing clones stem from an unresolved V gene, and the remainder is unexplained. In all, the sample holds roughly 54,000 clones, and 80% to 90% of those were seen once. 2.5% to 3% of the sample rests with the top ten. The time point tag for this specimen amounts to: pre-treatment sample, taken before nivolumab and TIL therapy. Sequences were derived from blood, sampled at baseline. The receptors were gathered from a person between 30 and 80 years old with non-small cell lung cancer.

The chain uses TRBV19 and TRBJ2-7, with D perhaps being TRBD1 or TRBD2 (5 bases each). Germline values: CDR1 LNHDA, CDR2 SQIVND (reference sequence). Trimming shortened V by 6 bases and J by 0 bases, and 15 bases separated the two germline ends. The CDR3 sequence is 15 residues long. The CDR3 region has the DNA TGTGCCAGTAGATTTAAGAGAGGGGCCTCCTACGAGCAGTACTTC. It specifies CASRFKRGASYEQYF.

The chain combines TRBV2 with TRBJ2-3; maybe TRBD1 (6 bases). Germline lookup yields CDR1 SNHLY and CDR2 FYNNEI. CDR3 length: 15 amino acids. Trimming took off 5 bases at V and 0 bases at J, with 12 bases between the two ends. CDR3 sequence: CASSIQGASTDTQYF. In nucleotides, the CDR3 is TGTGCCAGCAGTATACAGGGTGCTAGCACAGATACGCAGTATTTT.

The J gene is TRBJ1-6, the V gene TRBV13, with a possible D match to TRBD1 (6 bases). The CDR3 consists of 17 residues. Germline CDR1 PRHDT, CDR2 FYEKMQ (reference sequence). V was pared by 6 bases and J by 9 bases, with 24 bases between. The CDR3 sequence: CASRPRGEGGTGSPLHF. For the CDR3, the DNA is TGTGCCAGCAGACCCCGGGGAGAGGGGGGAACAGGTTCACCCCTCCACTTT.

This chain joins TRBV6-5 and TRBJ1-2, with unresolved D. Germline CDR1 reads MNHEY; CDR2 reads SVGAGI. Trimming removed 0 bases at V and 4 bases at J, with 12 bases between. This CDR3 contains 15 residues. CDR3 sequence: CASSYSGGRSYGYTF. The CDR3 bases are TGTGCCAGCAGTTACTCGGGTGGTCGATCCTATGGCTACACCTTC.

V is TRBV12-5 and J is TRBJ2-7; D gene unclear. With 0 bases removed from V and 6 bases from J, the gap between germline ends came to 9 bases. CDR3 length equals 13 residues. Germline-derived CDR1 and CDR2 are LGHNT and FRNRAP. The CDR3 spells CASGLVTQREQYF. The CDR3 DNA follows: TGTGCTAGTGGTTTGGTAACCCAGCGCGAGCAGTACTTC.

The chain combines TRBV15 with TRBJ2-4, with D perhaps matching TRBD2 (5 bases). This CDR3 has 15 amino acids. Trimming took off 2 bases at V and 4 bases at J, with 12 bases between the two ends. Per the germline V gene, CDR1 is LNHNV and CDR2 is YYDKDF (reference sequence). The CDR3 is CATSRSREIKNIQYF. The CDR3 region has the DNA TGTGCCACCAGCAGATCGAGGGAAATAAAAAACATTCAGTACTTC.

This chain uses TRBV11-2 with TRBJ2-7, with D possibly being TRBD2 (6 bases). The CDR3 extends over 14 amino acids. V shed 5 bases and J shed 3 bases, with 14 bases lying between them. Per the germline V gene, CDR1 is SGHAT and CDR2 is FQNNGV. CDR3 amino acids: CASSPGTPVYEQYF. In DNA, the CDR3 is TGTGCCAGCAGCCCAGGGACTCCTGTCTACGAGCAGTACTTC. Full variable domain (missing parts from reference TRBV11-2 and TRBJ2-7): EAGVAQSPRYKIIEKRQSVAFWCNPISGHATLYWYQQILGQGPKLLIQFQNNGVVDDSQLPKDRFSAERLKGVDSTLKIQPAKLEDSAVYLCASSPGTPVYEQYFGPGTRLTVT.

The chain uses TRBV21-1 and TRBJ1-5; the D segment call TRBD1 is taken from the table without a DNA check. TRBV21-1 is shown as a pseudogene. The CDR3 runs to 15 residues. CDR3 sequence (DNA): TGTGCCAGCACTTCGACAGGGGCAAGTTATCAGCCCCAGCATTTT. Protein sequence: CASTSTGASYQPQHF.

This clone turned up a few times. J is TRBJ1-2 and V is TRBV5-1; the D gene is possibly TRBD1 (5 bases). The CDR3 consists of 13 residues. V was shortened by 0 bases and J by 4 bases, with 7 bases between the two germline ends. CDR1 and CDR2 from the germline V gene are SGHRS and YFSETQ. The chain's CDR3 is CASSLDRTYGYTF. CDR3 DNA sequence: TGCGCCAGCAGCTTGGACAGGACCTATGGCTACACCTTC.

The CDR3 loop is CASRVAGATNEKLFF. The CDR3 DNA reads as TGTGCCAGCAGGGTGGCGGGGGCAACTAATGAAAAACTGTTTTTT. The chain joins TRBV2 to TRBJ1-4, with D possibly matching TRBD1 (5 bases). CDR3 length equals 15 residues. Germline V gene sequence: CDR1 SNHLY, CDR2 FYNNEI. Trimming removed 6 bases at V and 0 bases at J, with 11 bases between. Full variable domain (rest looked up from reference TRBV2 and TRBJ1-4): EPEVTQTPSHQVTQMGQEVILRCVPISNHLYFYWYRQILGQKVEFLVSFYNNEISEKSEIFDDQFSVERPDGSNFTLKIRSTKLEDSAMYFCASRVAGATNEKLFFGSGTQLSVL.

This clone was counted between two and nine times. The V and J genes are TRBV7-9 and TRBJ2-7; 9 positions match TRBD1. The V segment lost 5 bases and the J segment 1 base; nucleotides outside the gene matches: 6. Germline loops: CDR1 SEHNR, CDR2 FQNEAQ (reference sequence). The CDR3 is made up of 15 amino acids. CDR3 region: CASSTRDRESYEQYF. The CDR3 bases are TGTGCCAGCAGCACCCGGGACAGGGAATCCTACGAGCAGTACTTC.

The CDR3 DNA follows: TGCGCCAGCAGCCTGGGGACAGGGCTCCTTCGCGGGGAGCTGTTTTTT. This encodes CASSLGTGLLRGELFF. This chain uses TRBV5-1 with TRBJ2-2; TRBD1 agrees at 9 bases. The CDR3 has 16 residues. Germline CDR1 SGHRS, CDR2 YFSETQ. V dropped 4 bases and J dropped 7; count of bases not matched to a gene: 11.

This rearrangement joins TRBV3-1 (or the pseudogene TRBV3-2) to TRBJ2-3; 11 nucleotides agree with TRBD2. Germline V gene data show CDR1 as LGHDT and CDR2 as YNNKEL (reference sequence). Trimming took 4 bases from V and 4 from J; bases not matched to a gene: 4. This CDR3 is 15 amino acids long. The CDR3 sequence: CASSLLAGESDTQYF. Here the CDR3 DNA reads TGTGCCAGCAGCCTACTAGCGGGAGAATCAGATACGCAGTATTTT.

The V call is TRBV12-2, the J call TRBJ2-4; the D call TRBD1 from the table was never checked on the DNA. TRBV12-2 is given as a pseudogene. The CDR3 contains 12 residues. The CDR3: CASRLVRGLGVF. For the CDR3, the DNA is TGTGCAAGTCGCTTAGTCAGGGGGCTCGGGGTCTTC.

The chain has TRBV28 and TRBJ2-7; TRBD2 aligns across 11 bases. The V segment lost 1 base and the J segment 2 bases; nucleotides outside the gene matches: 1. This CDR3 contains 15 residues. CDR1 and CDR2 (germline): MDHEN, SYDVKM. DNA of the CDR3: TGTGCCAGCAGTTTATCGACTAGCGGGGCCTACGAGCAGTACTTC. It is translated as CASSLSTSGAYEQYF. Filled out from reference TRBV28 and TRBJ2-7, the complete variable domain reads DVKVTQSSRYLVKRTGEKVFLECVQDMDHENMFWYRQDPGLGLRLIYFSYDVKMKEKGDIPEGYSVSREKKERFSLILESASTNQTSMYLCASSLSTSGAYEQYFGPGTRLTVT.

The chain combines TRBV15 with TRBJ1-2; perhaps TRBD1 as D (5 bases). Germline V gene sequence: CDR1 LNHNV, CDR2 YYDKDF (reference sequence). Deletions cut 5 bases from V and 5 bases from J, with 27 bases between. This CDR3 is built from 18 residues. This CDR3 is CATSPEMNIGAGIYGYTF. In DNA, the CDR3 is TGTGCCACCAGCCCAGAGATGAATATAGGGGCCGGAATATATGGCTACACCTTC.

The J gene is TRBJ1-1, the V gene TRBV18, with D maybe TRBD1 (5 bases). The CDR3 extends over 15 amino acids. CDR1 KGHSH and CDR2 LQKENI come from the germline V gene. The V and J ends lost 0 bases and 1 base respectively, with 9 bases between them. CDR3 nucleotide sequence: TGTGCCAGCTCACCACCAACGGGGGGGAACACTGAAGCTTTCTTT. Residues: CASSPPTGGNTEAFF.

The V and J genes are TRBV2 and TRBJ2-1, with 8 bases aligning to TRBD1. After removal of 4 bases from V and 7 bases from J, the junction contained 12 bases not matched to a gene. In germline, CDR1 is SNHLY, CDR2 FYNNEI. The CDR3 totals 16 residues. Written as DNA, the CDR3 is TGTGCCAGCAGTGCGACAGGGGCAGGGTCGAGTAATGAGCAGTTCTTC. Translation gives CASSATGAGSSNEQFF.

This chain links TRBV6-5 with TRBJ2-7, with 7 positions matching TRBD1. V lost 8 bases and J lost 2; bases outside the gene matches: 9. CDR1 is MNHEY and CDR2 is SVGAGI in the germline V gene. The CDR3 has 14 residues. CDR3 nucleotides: TGTGCCAGCGGAGTACCGGGACAGACCTACGAGCAGTACTTC. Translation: CASGVPGQTYEQYF.

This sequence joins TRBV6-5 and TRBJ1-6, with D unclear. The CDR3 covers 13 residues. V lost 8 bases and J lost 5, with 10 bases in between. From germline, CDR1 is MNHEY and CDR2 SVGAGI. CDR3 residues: CASLRQNNSPLHF. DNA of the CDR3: TGTGCCAGCCTCAGGCAGAATAATTCACCCCTCCACTTT.

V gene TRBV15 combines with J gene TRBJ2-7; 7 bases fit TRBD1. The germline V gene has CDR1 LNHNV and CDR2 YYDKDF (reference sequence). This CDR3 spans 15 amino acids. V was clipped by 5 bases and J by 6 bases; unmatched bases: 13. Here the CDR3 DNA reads TGTGCCACCAGCCTCCGACAGGGCGGCAGTGGCGAGCAGTACTTC. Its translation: CATSLRQGGSGEQYF.